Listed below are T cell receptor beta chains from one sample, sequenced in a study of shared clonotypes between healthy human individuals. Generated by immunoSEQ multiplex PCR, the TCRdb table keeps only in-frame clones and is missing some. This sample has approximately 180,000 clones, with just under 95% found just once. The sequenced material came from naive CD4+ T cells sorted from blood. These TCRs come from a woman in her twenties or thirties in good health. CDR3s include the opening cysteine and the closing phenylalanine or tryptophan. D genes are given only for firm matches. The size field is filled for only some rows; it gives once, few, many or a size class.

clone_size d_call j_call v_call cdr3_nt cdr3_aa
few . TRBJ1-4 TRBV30 TGTGCCTGTGGGAATGAAAAACTGTTTTTT CACGNEKLFF
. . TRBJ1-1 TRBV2 TGTGCCGGTGGGGGCAACACTGAAGCTTTCTTT CAGGGNTEAFF
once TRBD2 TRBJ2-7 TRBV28 TGTGCCACCCTTCTGCCCGGAGCGGGAGCCTACGAGCAGTACTTC CATLLPGAGAYEQYF
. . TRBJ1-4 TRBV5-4 TGTGCCAGCAGCGTGGGGGGGGCAACTAATGAAAAACTGTTTTTT CASSVGGATNEKLFF
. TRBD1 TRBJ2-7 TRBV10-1 TGCGCCAGCAGTGTCCCCAGGGGGAGCTCCTACGAGCAGTACTTC CASSVPRGSSYEQYF
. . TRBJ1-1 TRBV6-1 TGTGCCAGCAGTGAATGGTCTGGAGCTGAAGCTTTCTTT CASSEWSGAEAFF
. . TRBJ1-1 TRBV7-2 TGTGCCAGCAGCTTGGGCAGGAACACTGAAGCTTTCTTT CASSLGRNTEAFF
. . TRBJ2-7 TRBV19 TGTGCCAGTAGTATCAAGACTGCAAGCTCCTACGAGCAGTACTTC CASSIKTASSYEQYF
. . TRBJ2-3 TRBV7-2 TGTGCCAGCAGCCTCTCAAGCCCAGATACGCAGTATTTT CASSLSSPDTQYF
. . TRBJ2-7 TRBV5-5 TGTGCCAGCAGCTTGGTTCCAGAAACGAGCTCCTACGAGCAGTACTTC CASSLVPETSSYEQYF
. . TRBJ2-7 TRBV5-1 TGCGCCAGCAGCTTGGGACAGGCGAGCTCCTACGAGCAGTACTTC CASSLGQASSYEQYF
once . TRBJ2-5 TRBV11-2 TGTGCCAGCAGCTTGTATGGGGCGAGAGAGACCCAGTACTTC CASSLYGARETQYF
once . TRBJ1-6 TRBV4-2 TGTGCCAGCAGCCACCTTGCTCAGGGGCTGTATAATTCACCCCTCCACTTT CASSHLAQGLYNSPLHF
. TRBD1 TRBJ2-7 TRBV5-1 TGCGCCAGCAGCTTCCCCGGCAGGGGGCGAGAGCAGTACTTC CASSFPGRGREQYF
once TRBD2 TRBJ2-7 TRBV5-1 TGCGCCAGCAGCACCCTTAGCGGGAGTGGGACCTACGAGCAGTACTTC CASSTLSGSGTYEQYF
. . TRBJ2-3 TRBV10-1 TGCGCCAGCAGTGAGAGTGGGGCCTACAGGGATACGCAGTATTTT CASSESGAYRDTQYF
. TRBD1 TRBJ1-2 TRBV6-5 TGTGCCAGCAGGCCGACAGGGGGCTCCTATGGCTACACCTTC CASRPTGGSYGYTF
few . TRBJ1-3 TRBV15 TGTGCCACCAGCATGATTATGACAGGCTCTGGAAACACCATATATTTT CATSMIMTGSGNTIYF
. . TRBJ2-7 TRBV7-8 TGTGCCAGCAGCCCGACAGCAGGCTACGAGCAGTACTTC CASSPTAGYEQYF
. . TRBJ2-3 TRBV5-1 TGCGCCAGCAGCCGCGGCGGGCCTCTCACAGATACGCAGTATTTT CASSRGGPLTDTQYF
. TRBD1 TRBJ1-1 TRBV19 TGTGCCAGTACCCCGACAGGGAGCGCTGAAGCTTTCTTT CASTPTGSAEAFF
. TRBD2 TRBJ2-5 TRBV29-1 TGCAGCGTTGGACTAGCGGGAGGTTCGGAGACCCAGTACTTC CSVGLAGGSETQYF
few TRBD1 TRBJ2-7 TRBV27 TGTGCCAGCGGGTCCCAGGGGGCGCGCGAGCAGTACTTC CASGSQGAREQYF
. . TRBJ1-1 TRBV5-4 TGTGCCAGCAGCTTGGAAGGGAGGAAGGGGATGAACACTGAAGCTTTCTTT CASSLEGRKGMNTEAFF
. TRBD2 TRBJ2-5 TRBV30 TGTGCCTTTACAGCGGGAGGCCAATCTTTGGGAGAGACCCAGTACTTC CAFTAGGQSLGETQYF
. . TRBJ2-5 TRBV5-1 TGCGCCAGCAGCTTGTCTACTGGGGAGCAGTACTTC CASSLSTGEQYF
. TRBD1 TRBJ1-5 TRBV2 TGTGCCAGCACAAGGGGGCCAGGTCGAGGTAGCAATCAGCCCCAGCATTTT CASTRGPGRGSNQPQHF
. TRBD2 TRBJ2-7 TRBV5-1 TGCGCCAGCAGCTTTACTAGCGGGAGGGCGGGAGAGCAGTACTTC CASSFTSGRAGEQYF
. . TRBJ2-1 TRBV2 TGTGCCAGCAGGGGGGATTCAAATGAGCAGTTCTTC CASRGDSNEQFF
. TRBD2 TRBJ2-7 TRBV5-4 TGTGCCAGCAGCCCGGCGGGGACTAGCGGGGTCTACGAGCAGTACTTC CASSPAGTSGVYEQYF
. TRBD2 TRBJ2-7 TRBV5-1 TGCGCCAGCAGTCCCGGGACTAGTCACGAGCAGTACTTC CASSPGTSHEQYF
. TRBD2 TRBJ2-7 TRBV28 TGTGCCAGCACCATAGGCGGGACTAGCGGGAGGCACGAGCAGTACTTC CASTIGGTSGRHEQYF
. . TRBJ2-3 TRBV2 TGTGCCAGCCGCCAGGGGGGGCCCACAGATACGCAGTATTTT CASRQGGPTDTQYF
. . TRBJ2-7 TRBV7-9 TGTGCCAGCAGCAGCGTAAGAGGGGAGCTCCACTACGAGCAGTACTTC CASSSVRGELHYEQYF
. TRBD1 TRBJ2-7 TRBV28 TGTGCCAGCAGTCTGGACAGGGTCGAGCAGTACTTC CASSLDRVEQYF
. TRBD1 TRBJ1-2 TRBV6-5 TGTGCCAGCAGTTACTCAGGGACAGGGCTTCGTTATGGCTACACCTTC CASSYSGTGLRYGYTF
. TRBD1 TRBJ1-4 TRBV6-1 TGTGCCAGCAGACTCGTAGGGGGCTCTAATGAAAAACTGTTTTTT CASRLVGGSNEKLFF
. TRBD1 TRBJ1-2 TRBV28 TGTGCCAGCAGTTTACAACCACAGGGGGCTGCCTATGGCTACACCTTC CASSLQPQGAAYGYTF
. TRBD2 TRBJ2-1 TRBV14 TGTGCCAGCAGACCCGGGACAGTGCCTAGCGGGAAACAGTTCTTC CASRPGTVPSGKQFF
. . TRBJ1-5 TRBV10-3 TGTGCCATCAGTGAATGGGGTGCTAGCAATCAGCCCCAGCATTTT CAISEWGASNQPQHF
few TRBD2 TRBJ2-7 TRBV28 TGTGCCATCACCCCGGGGGGGGGAAACGAGCAGTACTTC CAITPGGGNEQYF
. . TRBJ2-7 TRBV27 TGTGCCAGCAGTTACCCCGGGCAGGGTCGCGAGCAGTACTTC CASSYPGQGREQYF
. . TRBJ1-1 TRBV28 TGTGCCAGCAGTTTGGTCTACACTGAAGCTTTCTTT CASSLVYTEAFF
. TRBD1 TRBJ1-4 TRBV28 TGTGCCAGCAGTTTGCCGCAGGGGGCTGGCAAACTGTTTTTT CASSLPQGAGKLFF
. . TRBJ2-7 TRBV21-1 TGTGCCAGCAGGGGGACAGGGGCGTCCTACGAGCAGTACTTC CASRGTGASYEQYF
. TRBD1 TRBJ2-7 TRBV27 TGTGCCAGCAGTTTTGACAGGGGTCCCTACGAGCAGTACTTC CASSFDRGPYEQYF
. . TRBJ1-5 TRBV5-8 TGTGCCAGCAGCTTGGAGGGGCATAGCAATCAGCCCCAGCATTTT CASSLEGHSNQPQHF
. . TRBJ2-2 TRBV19 TGTGCCAGTAGTGGTCGGCGGGAGAACACCGGGGAGCTGTTTTTT CASSGRRENTGELFF
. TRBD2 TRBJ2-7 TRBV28 TGTGCCAGCAGCGCAGCGGGATTCTACGAGCAGTACTTC CASSAAGFYEQYF
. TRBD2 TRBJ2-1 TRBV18 TGTGCCAGCTCACCCGGAACCGTATTAAGCGGGAGCATCAATGAGCAGTTCTTC CASSPGTVLSGSINEQFF
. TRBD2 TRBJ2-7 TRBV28 TGTGCCAGCGAGTCTGTAGCGGGGGTAGAGTACGAGCAGTACTTC CASESVAGVEYEQYF
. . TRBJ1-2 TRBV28 TGTGCCAGCAGTTTATTCACCCGCAGGGGCTACACCTTC CASSLFTRRGYTF
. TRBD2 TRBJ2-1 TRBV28 TGTGCCAGCAGTCCCTGGGGACTAGCGGGTCACAATGAGCAGTTCTTC CASSPWGLAGHNEQFF
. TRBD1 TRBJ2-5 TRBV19 TGTGCCAGTAGTCCCCCGGGACAGGGAGGAGAGACCCAGTACTTC CASSPPGQGGETQYF
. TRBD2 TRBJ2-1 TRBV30 TGTGCCTGGAACACCCAGACTAGCGGGGACAATGAGCAGTTCTTC CAWNTQTSGDNEQFF
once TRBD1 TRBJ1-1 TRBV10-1 TGCGCCAGCAGGAAGAAACAGGGGTTGAACACTGAAGCTTTCTTT CASRKKQGLNTEAFF
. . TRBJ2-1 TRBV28 TGTGCCAGCAGTTCCCAGGGGGGCGGGCTAAGTTTCAATGAGCAGTTCTTC CASSSQGGGLSFNEQFF
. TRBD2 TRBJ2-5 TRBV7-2 TGTGCCAGCAGCTTAGCGCTCGGCGGCGGGAGATGGGAGACCCAGTACTTC CASSLALGGGRWETQYF
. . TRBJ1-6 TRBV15 TGTGCCACCAGCAGAGATCTTTCGGCTTCACCCCTCCACTTT CATSRDLSASPLHF
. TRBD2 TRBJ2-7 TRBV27 TGTGCCAGCAGTTCCCCGCGGGAGGGCCGATACGAGCAGTACTTC CASSSPREGRYEQYF